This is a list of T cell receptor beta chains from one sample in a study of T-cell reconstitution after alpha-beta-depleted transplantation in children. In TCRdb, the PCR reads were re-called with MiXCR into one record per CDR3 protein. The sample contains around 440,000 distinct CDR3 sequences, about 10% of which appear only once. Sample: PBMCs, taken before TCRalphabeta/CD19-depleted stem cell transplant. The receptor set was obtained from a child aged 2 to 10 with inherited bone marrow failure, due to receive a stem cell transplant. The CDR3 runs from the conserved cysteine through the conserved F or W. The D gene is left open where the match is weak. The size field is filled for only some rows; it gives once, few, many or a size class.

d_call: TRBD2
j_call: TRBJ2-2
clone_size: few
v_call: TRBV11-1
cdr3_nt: TGTGCCAGCTCGAGACCGGCCGTTCTAGCGGGAGATAGGGGCGGGGAGCTGTTTTTT
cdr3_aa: CASSRPAVLAGDRGGELFF

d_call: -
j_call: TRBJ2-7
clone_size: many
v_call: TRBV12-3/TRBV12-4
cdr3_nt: TGTGCCAGCAGTTTCGGTGGGCCCACCTACGAGCAGTACTTC
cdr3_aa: CASSFGGPTYEQYF

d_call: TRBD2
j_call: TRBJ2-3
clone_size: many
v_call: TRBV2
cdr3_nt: TGTGCCACGGAGCGGGAGTCTGGCGCAGATACGCAGTATTTT
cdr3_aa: CATERESGADTQYF

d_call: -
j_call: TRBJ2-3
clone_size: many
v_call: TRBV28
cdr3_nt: TGTGCCAGCAGTCCCCAGGGGGAGGGAACCCGAGATACGCAGTATTTT
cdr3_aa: CASSPQGEGTRDTQYF

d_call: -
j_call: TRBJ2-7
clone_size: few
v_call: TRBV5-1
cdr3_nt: TGCGCCAGCAGCTGGGGTGGACGGTCCTACGAGCAGTACTTC
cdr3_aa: CASSWGGRSYEQYF

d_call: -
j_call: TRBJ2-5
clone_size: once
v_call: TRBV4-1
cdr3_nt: TGCGCCAGCAGCCAGACCGGGACCCAGTACTTC
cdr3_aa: CASSQTGTQYF

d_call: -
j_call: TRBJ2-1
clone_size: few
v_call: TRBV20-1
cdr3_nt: TGCAGTGCTAGAGGCGGCGACTCCTACAATGAGCAGTTCTTC
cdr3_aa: CSARGGDSYNEQFF

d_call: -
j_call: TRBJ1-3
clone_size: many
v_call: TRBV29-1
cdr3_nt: TGCAGCGTTACGGGTTCGGAAAACACCATATATTTT
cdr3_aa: CSVTGSENTIYF

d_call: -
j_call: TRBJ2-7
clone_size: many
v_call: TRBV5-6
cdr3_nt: TGTGCCAGCAGCCTTCTGGAGGCCGAGCAGTACTTC
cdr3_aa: CASSLLEAEQYF

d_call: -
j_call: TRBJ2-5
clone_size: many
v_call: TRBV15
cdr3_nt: TGTGCCACCCGTAACCGAGGGGTGGGAGAGACCCAGTACTTC
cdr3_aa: CATRNRGVGETQYF

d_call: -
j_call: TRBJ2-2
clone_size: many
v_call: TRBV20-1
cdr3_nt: TGCAGTGCTAGATTTGTAGCGCCGAACACCGGGGAGCTGTTTTTT
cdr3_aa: CSARFVAPNTGELFF

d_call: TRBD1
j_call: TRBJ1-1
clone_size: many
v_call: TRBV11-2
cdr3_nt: TGTGCCAGCAGCTTCACAGGGGCAATGAACACTGAAGCTTTCTTT
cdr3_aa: CASSFTGAMNTEAFF

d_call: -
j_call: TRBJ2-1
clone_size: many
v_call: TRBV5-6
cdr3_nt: TGTGCCAGCACCCTCCGGGACCATGGGAACAATGAGCAGTTCTTC
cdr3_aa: CASTLRDHGNNEQFF

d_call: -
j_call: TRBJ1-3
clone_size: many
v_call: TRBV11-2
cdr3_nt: TGTGCCAGCAGCTTAGAGGGGGGACACCTCTCTGGAAACACCATATATTTT
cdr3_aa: CASSLEGGHLSGNTIYF

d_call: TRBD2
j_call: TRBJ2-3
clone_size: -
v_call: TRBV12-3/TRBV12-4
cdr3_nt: TGTGCCAGCAGTTTCCTAGCGGGAAGCACAGATACGCAGTATTTT
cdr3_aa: CASSFLAGSTDTQYF

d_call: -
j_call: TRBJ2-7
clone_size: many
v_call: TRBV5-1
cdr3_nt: TGCGCCAGCAGGGTAGTGGGCCGATACGAGCAGTACTTC
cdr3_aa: CASRVVGRYEQYF

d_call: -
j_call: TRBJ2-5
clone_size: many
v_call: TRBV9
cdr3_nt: TGTGCCAGCAGCGTAGATCGACTAGAGACCCAGTACTTC
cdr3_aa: CASSVDRLETQYF

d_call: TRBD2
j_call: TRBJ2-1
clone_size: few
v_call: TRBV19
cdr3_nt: TGTGCCAGTAGTATGTTCAGCGGGAGGTCCCACAATGAGCAGTTCTTC
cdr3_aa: CASSMFSGRSHNEQFF

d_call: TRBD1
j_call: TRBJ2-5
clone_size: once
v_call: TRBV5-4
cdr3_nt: TGTGCCAGTGGGTCCAGGGGGCGAGGGGAGACCCAGTACTTC
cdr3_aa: CASGSRGRGETQYF

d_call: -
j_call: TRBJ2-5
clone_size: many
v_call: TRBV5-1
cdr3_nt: TGCGCCAGCAGCTTTGGAGTAGAGGAGACCCAGTACTTC
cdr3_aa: CASSFGVEETQYF

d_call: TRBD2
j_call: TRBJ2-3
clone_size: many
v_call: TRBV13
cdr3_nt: TGTGCCAGCAGCCAAGTTGGGACTAGCGGGAGACCAGATACGCAGTATTTT
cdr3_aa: CASSQVGTSGRPDTQYF

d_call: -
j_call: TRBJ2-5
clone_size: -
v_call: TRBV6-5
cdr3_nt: TGTGCCAGCAGTTACGGCGGTCTGACAGAGACCCAGTACTTC
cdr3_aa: CASSYGGLTETQYF

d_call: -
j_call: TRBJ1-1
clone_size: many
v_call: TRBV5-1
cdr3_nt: TGCGCCAGCAGCTTGGCCGGGGACGGCTATGAAGCTTTCTTT
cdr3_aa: CASSLAGDGYEAFF

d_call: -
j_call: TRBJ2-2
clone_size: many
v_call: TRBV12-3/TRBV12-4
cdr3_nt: TGTGCCAGCAGTTTAAACGGCAACACCGGGGAGCTGTTTTTT
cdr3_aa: CASSLNGNTGELFF

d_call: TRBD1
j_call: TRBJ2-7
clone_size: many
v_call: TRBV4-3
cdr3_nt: TGCGCCAGCAGCCACCTCGGGGACAGGGGTTACGAGCAGTACTTC
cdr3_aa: CASSHLGDRGYEQYF

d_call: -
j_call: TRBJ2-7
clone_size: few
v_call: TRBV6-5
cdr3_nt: TGTGCCAGCAGTTACAGTGGACGGGGGCCCTTATACGAGCAGTACTTC
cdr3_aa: CASSYSGRGPLYEQYF

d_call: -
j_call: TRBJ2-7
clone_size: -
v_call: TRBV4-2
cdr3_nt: TGTGCCAGCAGCCCCAAGGGTCAGCTCTACGAGCAGTACTTC
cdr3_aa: CASSPKGQLYEQYF

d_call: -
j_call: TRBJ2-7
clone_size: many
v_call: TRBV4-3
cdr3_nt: TGCGCCAGCAGCCCAGGTGCGGGGCCCGCCGGTTCCTACGAGCAGTACTTC
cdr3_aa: CASSPGAGPAGSYEQYF

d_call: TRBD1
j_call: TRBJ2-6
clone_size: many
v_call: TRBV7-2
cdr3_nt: TGTGCCAGCAGCGGGACAGCTGGGGCCAACGTCCTGACTTTC
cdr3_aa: CASSGTAGANVLTF

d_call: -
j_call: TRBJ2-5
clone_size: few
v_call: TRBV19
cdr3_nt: TGTGCCAGTAGTTGGAGGGGGCCGGGGGAGACCCAGTACTTC
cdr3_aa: CASSWRGPGETQYF

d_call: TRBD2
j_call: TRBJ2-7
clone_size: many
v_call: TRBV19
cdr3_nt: TGTGCCAGCAGACTAGCGGGAACCTACGAGCAGTACTTC
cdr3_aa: CASRLAGTYEQYF

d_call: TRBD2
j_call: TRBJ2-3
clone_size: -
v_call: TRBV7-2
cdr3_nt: TGTGCCAGCAGCGACCCTGCCGGGACTAGGACAGATACGCAGTATTTT
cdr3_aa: CASSDPAGTRTDTQYF

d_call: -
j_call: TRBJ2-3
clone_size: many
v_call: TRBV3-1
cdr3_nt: TGTGCCAGCAGCCGTAGTGAGGGCACAGATACGCAGTATTTT
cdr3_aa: CASSRSEGTDTQYF

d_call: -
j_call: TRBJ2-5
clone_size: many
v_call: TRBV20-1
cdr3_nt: TGCAGTGCTAGAGATCTCCCCCGGGGGCAAGAGACCCAGTACTTC
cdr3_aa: CSARDLPRGQETQYF

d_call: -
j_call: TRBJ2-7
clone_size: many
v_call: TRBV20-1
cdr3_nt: TGCAGTGCTTTGAGTCAGGGAGGCTACGAGCAGTACTTC
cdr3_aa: CSALSQGGYEQYF

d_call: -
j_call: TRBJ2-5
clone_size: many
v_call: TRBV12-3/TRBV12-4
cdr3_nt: TGTGCCAGCAGTTCCCGTAGGGAGACCCAGTACTTC
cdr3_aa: CASSSRRETQYF

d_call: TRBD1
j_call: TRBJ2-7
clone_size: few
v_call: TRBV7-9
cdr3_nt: TGTGCCAGCAGCAAACCGGACAGGGCGGGCGAGCAGTACTTC
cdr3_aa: CASSKPDRAGEQYF

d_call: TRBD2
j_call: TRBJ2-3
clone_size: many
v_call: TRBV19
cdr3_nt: TGTGCCAGTAGTATAGGGACTAGCGGACGCACAGATACGCAGTATTTT
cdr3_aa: CASSIGTSGRTDTQYF

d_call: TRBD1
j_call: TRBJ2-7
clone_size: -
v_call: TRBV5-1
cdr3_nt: TGCGCCAGCAGCTTGCCCACAGGGGCTGAGGAGCAGTACTTC
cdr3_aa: CASSLPTGAEEQYF

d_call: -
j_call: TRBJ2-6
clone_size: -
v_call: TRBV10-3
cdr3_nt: TGTGCCATCAGTTTTTTAGTAGGACGAAATTCTGGGGCCAACGTCCTGACTTTC
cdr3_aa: CAISFLVGRNSGANVLTF

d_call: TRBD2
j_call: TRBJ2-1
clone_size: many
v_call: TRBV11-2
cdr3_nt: TGTGCCAGCAGCCCCGGGACTAGCGGGAGCATCAAGGGTAGGCATGAGCAGTTCTTC
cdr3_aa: CASSPGTSGSIKGRHEQFF

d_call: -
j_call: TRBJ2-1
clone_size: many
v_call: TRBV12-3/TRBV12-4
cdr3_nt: TGTGCCATCTTAATAGCTCCTAACAATGAGCAGTTCTTC
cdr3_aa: CAILIAPNNEQFF

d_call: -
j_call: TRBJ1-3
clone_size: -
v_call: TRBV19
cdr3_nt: TGTGCCAGTAGTATCCAGGGCACCTCTGGAAACACCATATATTTT
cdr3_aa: CASSIQGTSGNTIYF

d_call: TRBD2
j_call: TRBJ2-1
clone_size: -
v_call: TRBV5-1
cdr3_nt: TGCGCCAGCAGTCAATTAGCGGGAGGTGGGAATGAGCAGTTCTTC
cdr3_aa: CASSQLAGGGNEQFF

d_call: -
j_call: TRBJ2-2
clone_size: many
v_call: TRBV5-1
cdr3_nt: TGCGCCAGCATAAGAGGACAGAACACCGGGGAGCTGTTTTTT
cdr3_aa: CASIRGQNTGELFF

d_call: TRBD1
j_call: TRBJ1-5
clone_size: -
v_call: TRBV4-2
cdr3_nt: TGTGCCAGCAGCCAAGAAGTAGGGACAGGGAATCTTCCCCAGCATTTT
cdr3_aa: CASSQEVGTGNLPQHF

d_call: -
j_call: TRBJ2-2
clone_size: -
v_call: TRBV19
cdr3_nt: TGTGCCAGTAGAACAGCGTCGAACACCGGGGAGCTGTTTTTT
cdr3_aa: CASRTASNTGELFF

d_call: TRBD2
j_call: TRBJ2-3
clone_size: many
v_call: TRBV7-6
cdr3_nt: TGTGCCAGCAGCTTAAAGGACTACCCGGGGGGGCCAATTACGCAGTATTTT
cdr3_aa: CASSLKDYPGGPITQYF

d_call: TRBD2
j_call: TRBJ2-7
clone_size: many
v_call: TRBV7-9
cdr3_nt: TGTGCCAGCAGCTTAGTCGCGGGGGTACAGCTCTACGAGCAGTACTTC
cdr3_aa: CASSLVAGVQLYEQYF

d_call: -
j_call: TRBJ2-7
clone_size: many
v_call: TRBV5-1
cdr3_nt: TGCGCCAGCAGCTTGGGTTGGGAATCCTACGAGCAGTACTTC
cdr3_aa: CASSLGWESYEQYF

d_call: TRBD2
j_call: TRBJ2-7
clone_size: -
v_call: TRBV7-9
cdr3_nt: TGTGCCAGCAGCTTATTCTTTGCGGGAGTATCCTACGAGCAGTACTTC
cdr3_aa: CASSLFFAGVSYEQYF

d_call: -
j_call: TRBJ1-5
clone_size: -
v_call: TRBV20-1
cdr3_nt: TGCAGTGCCATAAACCGAAATCAGCCCCAGCATTTT
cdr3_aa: CSAINRNQPQHF

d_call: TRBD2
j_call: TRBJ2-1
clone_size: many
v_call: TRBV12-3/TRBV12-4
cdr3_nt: TGTGCCAGCTCAAGACTAGCGGGGTACAATGAGCAGTTCTTC
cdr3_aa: CASSRLAGYNEQFF